The entry below describes one T cell receptor (beta chain). Deletions cut 4 bases from V and 4 bases from J, with 8 bases between. Germline V gene sequence: CDR1 SNHLY, CDR2 FYNNEI. The CDR3 covers 14 residues. This entry comes from a study of cytomegalovirus exposure and HLA in healthy donors. PCR used 60 Vbeta primers and 13 Jbeta primers. Repertoires were generated with immunoSEQ multiplex PCR, while TCRdb's copy carries only in-frame clones and drops some. In the table there are approximately 150,000 clones, more than 80% of which are singletons. Sequencing was carried out using PBMCs. The TCR comes from a woman aged 50 to 60 in good health and CMV-seronegative. The J gene is TRBJ2-6, the V gene TRBV2; no definite D call. In DNA form, the CDR3 reads TGTGCCAGCAGTGCTAGAACCGGGGCCAACGTCCTGACTTTC. This codes for CASSARTGANVLTF. Based on the CDR3 plus reference TRBV2 and TRBJ2-6, the full variable domain is EPEVTQTPSHQVTQMGQEVILRCVPISNHLYFYWYRQILGQKVEFLVSFYNNEISEKSEIFDDQFSVERPDGSNFTLKIRSTKLEDSAMYFCASSARTGANVLTFGAGSRLTVL.